This TCR beta chain was sequenced for a study of cytomegalovirus exposure and HLA in healthy donors listed by TCRdb under 2017. Regarding the complete study: An earlier analysis of some 600 of the donors reported 276 Gb of sequence data and 117 million unique TCR beta sequences obtained from about 180 million T cells. Genome-wide SNP genotypes for about 65% of the 666 donors were used in a later genetic analysis, which treated that subset as a discovery cohort. Across 300 to 400 genotyped donors of the cohort, an average of about 200,000 unique TCR beta nucleotide sequences per donor were sequenced, and roughly 18% of those sequences were non-productive. All discovery cohort repertoires had been generated on a single sequencing platform. In the later analysis, no new phenotypic data were used to find candidate immune exposures; instead, reliance was placed on TCR beta sequences and their occurrence across donors. Besides the first cohort of roughly 640 subjects, a separate validation cohort made up of roughly 120 different subjects was used. Using immunosequencing, the study profiled T cell repertoires from some 670 subjects and related those repertoires to cytomegalovirus serostatus. Class I and class II HLA loci were covered by the typing at four-digit resolution. Among the roughly 400 genotyped donors, around 81% belonged to the genetic ancestry cluster associated with self-reported Caucasian donors. Typing coverage differed by locus: A, B, C, DRB1 and DQB1 were typed in roughly 629-640 donors, DQA1 in approximately 520, DPA1 in roughly 590, and DPB1 in 472. To study patterns of TCR occurrence, a later analysis re-analyzed previously published TCR beta repertoires from just over 650 donors and added high-resolution HLA genotyping. The study aimed to test whether signatures of past pathogen exposure could be identified by cataloging public T cell receptors. To predict cytomegalovirus infection status, the study combined high-throughput TCR immunosequencing, statistical association of individual TCRs with disease status, and machine learning. A handful of DR-DQ haplotypes were handled as single units for association and clustering because linkage in the cohort was strong. Approximately 300 gigabases of sequencing data and tens of millions of unique TCR sequences made up an early release that covered under 750 HLA-typed donors. Donor age, sex, ethnicity and CMV serostatus were compiled together with the repertoire data. An earlier analysis of more than 450 of the donors used high-throughput TCR beta sequencing to judge whether each TCR beta V gene segment behaved as functional or pseudogenic.

In total, around 600 healthy bone marrow donors made up the cohort. Cohort members were all nominally healthy when sampled, although unrecorded immune exposures were likely present. The donor tested CMV seropositive, placing the donor among the roughly 270 seropositive members of the cohort. A peripheral blood sample was provided by each donor, and peripheral blood mononuclear cells were used for TCR beta sequencing. Genomic DNA was extracted from the blood cell samples with the Qiagen DNeasy Blood Extraction Kit. Libraries were constructed by the immunoSEQ multiplex PCR assay. A mixture of 60 forward primers for TCR Vbeta segments and 13 reverse primers for TCR Jbeta segments was used in the multiplex PCR. Amplification of the CDR3 region of rearranged TCR beta genes was performed with a multiplex PCR assay on genomic DNA. On the Illumina HiSeq System, the amplified TCR beta libraries were sequenced as 87-base-pair reads. Concerning the study's data processing: In a later analysis, tens of millions of unique TCR beta chains were counted across the roughly 670 repertoires, and approximately 11 million of these chains were shared by at least two donors. Raw reads were error-corrected and collapsed into unique sequences by a nearest-neighbor algorithm in which closely related sequences were merged to remove PCR and sequencing errors. To assign V, D and J gene segments, CDR3 sequences were aligned to IMGT reference sequences. For a sequence to be retained, a match of at least six nucleotides to both a V gene segment and a J gene segment was required. A rearrangement counted as productive if the CDR3 had no stop codons and remained in frame with V and J, and every other rearrangement counted as non-productive. CDR3 was defined according to IMGT convention as the region running from the second conserved V-encoded cysteine to the conserved J-encoded phenylalanine. In an earlier analysis of 587 of the donors, sequences lacking an unambiguous match to a single V gene segment were excluded. An earlier analysis of under 750 of the donors called V segments functional above 56.7% productive rearrangements and segregating when the between-donor standard deviation exceeded 5%. A statistical classification framework was developed to diagnose cytomegalovirus status using the catalog of TCR beta chain sequences. In a later analysis, TCR nucleotide sequences were compared against IMGT/GENE-DB human TR gene sequences so that V and J genes could be assigned. The TCRdist pipeline was used in a later analysis to assign CDR3 sequences and most-parsimonious VDJ recombination scenarios. In a later analysis, each TCR beta chain was defined by its CDR3 amino acid sequence together with its V-gene family, and reads lacking a unique V-gene family were excluded. In a later analysis, fewer than 650 highly shared, low-generation-probability nucleotide sequences were removed to address suspected cross-contamination and a sequencing artifact. In a later analysis, a clonal expansion index for each public chain was calculated from normalized within-repertoire ranks of inferred template counts. In a later analysis, generation probabilities were computed with a VDJ recombination model fitted to out-of-frame rearrangements, and the resulting probabilities were checked against IGoR. A later analysis scored TCR-TCR, TCR-HLA and TCR-CMV co-occurrence with hypergeometric tests, applying a repertoire-size bias correction to TCR pairs. To estimate false discovery rates, a later analysis permuted the HLA or CMV assignments 20 times. In a later analysis, co-occurring TCRs were grouped using DBSCAN, and TCRdist sequence similarity was added for clustering within HLA-allele-positive subsets. Co-occurrence clustering excluded repertoires with fewer than 30,000 or more than 120,000 public chains, plus five with anomalous nucleotide sharing. Not all clones reach the TCRdb copy of this immuneACCESS table, which keeps in-frame sequences only. Checked studies attribute under half of the gap to unresolved V genes and leave the rest unexplained. D and trimming were read from the DNA, whereas the V and J calls and clone size are those reported in that table. The sample records approximately 120,000 clones, roughly 76% of which are singletons. The top ten clonotypes cover more than 10% of the sample.

What the research found in general, with its limitations: In an earlier analysis of approximately 590 of the donors, most TCR beta V segments appeared in productive rearrangements about 87% or about 30% of the time, broadly matching IMGT annotations. Compared with equally common non-associated chains, HLA-associated TCR beta chains in a later analysis were more clonally expanded and had lower generation probabilities. Correlated functional status among segregating V segments might be attributable to linkage disequilibrium, but an unknown experimental factor could not be ruled out. For the cohort, immune exposure information was limited to CMV serostatus. A cluster of highly shared sequence variants was judged likely to be a technical artifact of the sequencing pipeline. The study listed approximately 150 TCR beta chains as associated with cytomegalovirus. The 87-base-pair reads could not distinguish some IMGT-functional V segments, including TRBV6-2 and TRBV6-3, so those segments were excluded. HLA typing was unavailable for some donors at each locus, so association tests used only the typed subset. In vitro tests confirmed that a few of the cytomegalovirus-associated TCR beta chains recognize cytomegalovirus antigens. Several of the top co-occurrence clusters appeared to be linked to parvovirus B19, influenza, CMV and Epstein-Barr virus, according to a later analysis. In both the original and validation cohorts, the classifier was reported to diagnose cytomegalovirus status with high specificity and sensitivity. Presence/absence analyses assumed roughly uniform sequencing depth across donors, an assumption that may not hold. A later genetic analysis associated a missense DCLRE1C variant with V-gene and J-gene trimming of TCR beta chains, and an independent cohort replicated the association. A further reported finding was that TCR beta sequences accurately predicted the HLA-A and HLA-B alleles for most subjects in the first cohort. In this cohort, only TCR beta chains were sequenced, and detectable features were limited by the absence of alpha or paired-chain data. Across donors, most TCR sequences were observed very rarely, whereas some public TCRs were present in many individuals. It was suggested by the authors that the approach could potentially be generalized to other disease states and immunological phenotypes. A later genetic analysis reported fewer N-insertions in productive TCRs among donors in an Asian-associated ancestry cluster than the roughly 700-donor mean. Because counts were too low, about 17 rarely observed V segments, including chromosome 9 orphons, were excluded from the earlier analysis of 587 of the donors. When HLA alleles, especially DR and DQ, strongly co-occurred, attributing TCR associations to individual alleles was difficult. At a false discovery rate of 0.05, a later analysis linked some 17,000 TCR beta sequences to specific HLA alleles. In a later analysis, most CMV-associated TCR beta chains were found to appear HLA-restricted, with HLA associations seemingly driven largely by CMV exposure. A later analysis found that TCR association rates varied across HLA loci, with DRB1 alleles showing the most associated TCRs and HLA-C alleles the fewest.

In regard to this clone: Its antigen target is currently unknown. There are no base qualities to consult, and no much larger clone falls within one base.

CDR1 is given as GTSNPN and CDR2 as SVGIG, both from the germline V gene (reference sequence). The CDR3 holds 12 amino acids from the cysteine to the phenylalanine. This entry keeps only the CDR3 DNA: 36 bases, framed from base 1. V sheds 0 bases and J sheds 9 bases, leaving 12 bases between their ends. The source of this sequence is a woman between 35 and 50 years old in good health and CMV-seropositive. The sequence joins TRBV30 to TRBJ2-7; TRBD2 is possibly the D segment (6 matching bases). The sample comprised PBMCs. The nucleotide sequence reads TGTGCCTGGAGTGTGGGAGGTTGCGGGCAGTACTTC. Its protein is CAWSVGGCGQYF.